One TCR beta chain is described in this entry. What it recognizes is unknown. This specimen belongs to a study of cytomegalovirus exposure and HLA in healthy donors. Study-wide findings and caveats: The majority of TCR sequences were rare, yet some public TCRs appeared in many donors. Cytomegalovirus-associated status was assigned to some 160 TCR beta chains. According to a later analysis, TCR clusters from the first cohort tended to co-occur in the roughly 110 validation repertoires.

The CDR3 is made up of 13 amino acids. Unmatched junction bases numbered 9, after V lost 7 bases and J lost 7 bases. Looked up from germline, CDR1 is GTSNPN and CDR2 is SVGIG (reference sequence). Sequencing used immunoSEQ multiplex PCR; TCRdb keeps in-frame clones, though not all of them. The sample lists under 150,000 clones; roughly 90% were seen once. The rearrangement uses TRBV30 and TRBJ1-2; TRBD1 matches 10 bases. The clonotype originates from a woman aged 18-35 years in good health and CMV-seropositive. Sequencing was performed on PBMCs. CDR3 DNA: TGTGCCTCTACCGGGACAGGGGCGGTTGGCTACACCTTC. This sequence encodes CASTGTGAVGYTF.